This T cell receptor beta chain is from a study of response to subunit inactivated influenza vaccine. There are a few counts of this clonotype. Its antigen is still unknown. MiXCR, run by TCRdb on the RT-PCR reads, gives a single entry per CDR3 protein. The table shows roughly 570,000 distinct CDR3 sequences, with 11% to 15% occurring only once. Whole-study results and caveats: Authors suggested few new T cells are recruited by each seasonal influenza vaccination.

The clonotype was recovered from a man aged 45-65 years who received an inactivated influenza vaccine. The sequences come from PBMCs from blood, collected 11 to 12 days after vaccination.

Written as DNA, the CDR3 is TGCGCCAGCAGCCAAGATAGGGACAGCTCCTACGAGCAGTACTTC. This gives the protein CASSQDRDSSYEQYF. The chain has TRBV4-3 and TRBJ2-7; 7 nucleotides line up with TRBD1. CDR3 length equals 15 residues. Germline assignment: CDR1 LGHNA and CDR2 YSLEER. Losses at the gene ends were 0 bases for V and 0 bases for J; bases not matched to a gene: 2.